The entry below gives a single TCR beta chain sequence along with its context. Per the study methods: Reference gene primer amplification gave estimated nucleated cell counts. Repertoires were generated with immunoSEQ multiplex PCR, while TCRdb's copy carries only in-frame clones and drops some. That table gives V, J and clone size, and the DNA gave D and trimming. The table shows a few hundred thousand clones, with 88% occurring only once. This CDR3 contains 16 residues. V shed 0 bases and J shed 0 bases, with 10 bases lying between them. Per the germline V gene, CDR1 is SGHRS and CDR2 is YFSETQ. This sample stems from a study of blood T cell repertoires in COVID-19. The wider study: The origin of the acute and convalescent COVID-19 samples was the United States, Italy and Spain. T cells, B-cell-depleted T cells, or PBMCs supplied cDNA or gDNA.

The chain recombines TRBV5-1 with TRBJ2-1; a possible D gene is TRBD1 (5 bases). Specimen: peripheral blood. The source is a young woman who had recovered from COVID-19. The DNA of the CDR3 is TGCGCCAGCAGCTTGGAAAGGGGTGGCTCCTACAATGAGCAGTTCTTC. Its translation is CASSLERGGSYNEQFF. Full variable domain (remainder filled in from reference TRBV5-1 and TRBJ2-1): KAGVTQTPRYLIKTRGQQVTLSCSPISGHRSVSWYQQTPGQGLQFLFEYFSETQRNKGNFPGRFSGRQFSNSRSEMNVSTLELGDSALYLCASSLERGGSYNEQFFGPGTRLTVL.